The rows below give T cell receptor beta chains drawn from one sample of a study of Ad26.COV2.S vaccination and SARS-CoV-2 variants. TCRdb's table, derived via immunoSEQ multiplex PCR, lists solely in-frame clones and lacks some. The data show about 400,000 clones, 83% seen once. Sequenced material: peripheral blood, taken in a trial of Ad26.COV2.S vaccine versus placebo. The receptors come from a person between 18 and 60 years old who received the Ad26.COV2.S COVID-19 vaccine or a placebo. Each CDR3 is given with its conserved first and last residue. Each record gives: clone size, J gene, D gene, V gene, CDR3 protein, CDR3 DNA. The D gene is left open where the match is weak. Some rows have no size entry. The others give once, few or many, or a class for an expanded clone.

clone size: -
J gene: TRBJ1-4
D gene: TRBD1
V gene: TRBV7-2
CDR3 protein: CASSHWGTGDEKLFF
CDR3 DNA: TGTGCCAGCAGCCATTGGGGGACAGGGGATGAAAAACTGTTTTTT

clone size: -
J gene: TRBJ2-3
D gene: -
V gene: TRBV5-3
CDR3 protein: CARRADTQYF
CDR3 DNA: TGTGCCAGAAGGGCCGATACGCAGTATTTT

clone size: -
J gene: TRBJ2-1
D gene: TRBD2
V gene: TRBV9
CDR3 protein: CASSARGTSGYNEQFF
CDR3 DNA: TGTGCCAGCAGCGCACGGGGGACTAGCGGCTACAATGAGCAGTTCTTC

clone size: -
J gene: TRBJ1-1
D gene: -
V gene: TRBV25-1
CDR3 protein: CASKGRQNTEAFF
CDR3 DNA: TGTGCCAGCAAGGGAAGGCAGAACACTGAAGCTTTCTTT

clone size: few
J gene: TRBJ2-7
D gene: -
V gene: TRBV7-2
CDR3 protein: CASSPIRTAGNEQYF
CDR3 DNA: TGTGCCAGCAGCCCGATCCGGACAGCAGGTAACGAGCAGTACTTC

clone size: -
J gene: TRBJ1-2
D gene: TRBD1
V gene: TRBV6-6
CDR3 protein: CAAEDRGNYGYTF
CDR3 DNA: TGTGCCGCCGAGGACAGGGGAAACTATGGCTACACCTTC

clone size: -
J gene: TRBJ2-7
D gene: -
V gene: TRBV6-2/TRBV6-3
CDR3 protein: CASSWGVSYEQYF
CDR3 DNA: TGTGCCAGCAGTTGGGGGGTCTCCTACGAGCAGTACTTC

clone size: -
J gene: TRBJ2-6
D gene: -
V gene: TRBV11-2
CDR3 protein: CASSLAYRAQRGANVLTF
CDR3 DNA: TGTGCCAGCAGCTTAGCTTACAGGGCGCAACGTGGGGCCAACGTCCTGACTTTC

clone size: -
J gene: TRBJ2-5
D gene: TRBD2
V gene: TRBV2
CDR3 protein: CASSETSGALGTQYF
CDR3 DNA: TGTGCCAGCAGTGAAACTAGCGGAGCCCTGGGGACCCAGTACTTC

clone size: -
J gene: TRBJ2-5
D gene: -
V gene: TRBV5-5
CDR3 protein: CASSFGGKETQYF
CDR3 DNA: TGTGCCAGCAGCTTCGGGGGAAAAGAGACCCAGTACTTC

clone size: -
J gene: TRBJ1-2
D gene: -
V gene: TRBV6-5
CDR3 protein: CASSFLVAGNYGYTF
CDR3 DNA: TGTGCCAGCAGTTTCCTAGTGGCCGGTAACTATGGCTACACCTTC

clone size: -
J gene: TRBJ1-6
D gene: -
V gene: TRBV2
CDR3 protein: CASSASSWNSPLHF
CDR3 DNA: TGTGCCAGCAGTGCTAGCTCGTGGAATTCACCCCTCCACTTT

clone size: -
J gene: TRBJ2-7
D gene: -
V gene: TRBV18
CDR3 protein: CASSPIILGEHEQYF
CDR3 DNA: TGTGCCAGCTCACCGATCATCCTGGGAGAACACGAGCAGTACTTC

clone size: -
J gene: TRBJ2-1
D gene: -
V gene: TRBV10-1
CDR3 protein: CASSDWTGGPGNEQFF
CDR3 DNA: TGCGCCAGCAGTGACTGGACTGGAGGTCCCGGTAATGAGCAGTTCTTC

clone size: -
J gene: TRBJ2-6
D gene: -
V gene: TRBV20-1
CDR3 protein: CSASNRISGANVLTF
CDR3 DNA: TGCAGTGCTAGTAATCGAATCTCTGGGGCCAACGTCCTGACTTTC

clone size: once
J gene: TRBJ1-2
D gene: TRBD1
V gene: TRBV29-1
CDR3 protein: CSALGQTYGYTF
CDR3 DNA: TGCAGCGCCCTGGGACAGACCTATGGCTACACCTTC

clone size: -
J gene: TRBJ2-3
D gene: TRBD2
V gene: TRBV4-1
CDR3 protein: CASSKLAGARYTQYF
CDR3 DNA: TGCGCCAGCAGCAAACTAGCGGGGGCCCGTTATACGCAGTATTTT

clone size: -
J gene: TRBJ1-2
D gene: TRBD1
V gene: TRBV24-1
CDR3 protein: CATRKRGRGYGYTF
CDR3 DNA: TGTGCCACCAGAAAAAGGGGGCGCGGCTATGGCTACACCTTC

clone size: few
J gene: TRBJ2-2
D gene: -
V gene: TRBV19
CDR3 protein: CASEDRPNTGELFF
CDR3 DNA: TGTGCCAGTGAGGACAGACCGAACACCGGGGAGCTGTTTTTT

clone size: -
J gene: TRBJ1-2
D gene: -
V gene: TRBV19
CDR3 protein: CASRGKRGGYGYTF
CDR3 DNA: TGTGCCAGTAGGGGCAAAAGAGGTGGCTATGGCTACACCTTC

clone size: -
J gene: TRBJ2-1
D gene: -
V gene: TRBV5-4
CDR3 protein: CASSLHTSYNEQFF
CDR3 DNA: TGTGCCAGCAGCTTGCACACCAGCTACAATGAGCAGTTCTTC

clone size: -
J gene: TRBJ2-7
D gene: -
V gene: TRBV5-1
CDR3 protein: CASAPSGGREQYF
CDR3 DNA: TGCGCCAGCGCTCCTTCTGGGGGGCGCGAGCAGTACTTC

clone size: -
J gene: TRBJ2-1
D gene: -
V gene: TRBV4-1
CDR3 protein: CASSQPSPHEQFF
CDR3 DNA: TGCGCCAGCAGCCAACCTTCCCCACATGAGCAGTTCTTC

clone size: -
J gene: TRBJ1-5
D gene: -
V gene: TRBV4-3
CDR3 protein: CASSQDWTGPQHF
CDR3 DNA: TGCGCCAGCAGCCAAGATTGGACTGGTCCCCAGCATTTT

clone size: -
J gene: TRBJ2-2
D gene: -
V gene: TRBV4-2
CDR3 protein: CASSQGTTKNTGELFF
CDR3 DNA: TGTGCCAGCAGCCAAGGGACTACCAAGAACACCGGGGAGCTGTTTTTT

clone size: -
J gene: TRBJ1-2
D gene: TRBD1
V gene: TRBV6-2/TRBV6-3
CDR3 protein: CASSYSRTGFYYGYTF
CDR3 DNA: TGTGCCAGCAGTTACTCCAGGACAGGATTTTACTATGGCTACACCTTC

clone size: -
J gene: TRBJ1-1
D gene: -
V gene: TRBV15
CDR3 protein: CATSTQGWKGAFF
CDR3 DNA: TGTGCCACCAGCACCCAAGGGTGGAAAGGAGCTTTCTTT

clone size: few
J gene: TRBJ1-1
D gene: -
V gene: TRBV10-2
CDR3 protein: CASSESNSEAFF
CDR3 DNA: TGCGCCAGCAGTGAGTCGAATTCTGAAGCTTTCTTT

clone size: once
J gene: TRBJ2-7
D gene: -
V gene: TRBV11-2
CDR3 protein: CASSLDLRYEQYF
CDR3 DNA: TGTGCCAGCAGCTTAGACCTCAGATACGAGCAGTACTTC

clone size: -
J gene: TRBJ1-3
D gene: -
V gene: TRBV11-3
CDR3 protein: CASSFRALSGNTIYF
CDR3 DNA: TGTGCCAGCAGCTTCAGGGCCCTGTCTGGAAACACCATATATTTT